The source of this TCR beta chain is a study of monozygotic twins with inflammatory bowel disease (dated by TCRdb to about 2019). Regarding the complete study: The complete study included 28 monozygotic twin pairs: 19 IBD-discordant Danish pairs and nine German pairs, of which four were IBD-concordant and five were IBD-discordant. Disease-associated traits were sought mainly through comparisons between IBD patients and their genetically identical healthy co-twins within discordant pairs. Each individual had, on average, about 151 000 unique TCRalpha sequences and 181 000 unique TCRbeta sequences available for analysis. General findings and caveats noted by the study authors: IBD patients shared fewer clonotypes with other individuals than healthy twins did, most markedly in patients showing signs of disease activity. TCRbeta repertoire diversity, by inverse Simpson index, was decreased in IBD patients compared with their healthy co-twins. The analysis was unable to tell different T cell subtypes apart. The results gave no support for a single strong signal or clonotype linked to IBD. Because patients were on differing immunosuppressive treatments, the repertoires may have picked up extra background noise and inter-individual variability. Repertoire similarity did not differ between concordant and discordant twins, possibly due to limited statistical power.

As for this clonotype: It lacks a known antigen.

From each donor, a roughly 2.5 ml peripheral blood sample was collected into PAXgene tubes and stored at -80 degrees C. Without any T cell sorting, total RNA was extracted from whole blood using the PAXgene blood miRNA kit on an automated QIAcube. Peripheral blood from monozygotic twin pairs, either concordant or discordant for inflammatory bowel disease, underwent deep TCRalpha and TCRbeta repertoire profiling that used unique molecular barcoding. Smoking habits were recorded for all twin pairs, and individuals were classified as current, former or never smokers. Library preparation employed 5' RACE. Each TCR library was prepared from about 4,000 ng of total RNA. For each sample, cDNA was synthesized in eight separate reactions using SMARTScribe reverse transcriptase. During cDNA synthesis, template switching was used to introduce unique molecular identifiers that contained a 6-nucleotide sample barcode. Two nested PCRs of 16 and 9 cycles amplified the TCRalpha and TCRbeta cDNA, and bead purification followed each PCR. Before amplification, the cDNA was both treated with uracil DNA-glycosylase and purified with the QIAquick PCR purification kit. The second PCR added Illumina TruSeq-compatible adapters along with sample-specific barcodes. Library quality and concentration were assessed using TapeStation and Qubit, and 5 ng of each library was pooled. Sequencing of pooled libraries was carried out on an Illumina HiSeq2500 single-index Rapid Run using 2 x 100 bp reads and custom sequencing primers. The authors' analysis ran thus. PCR and sequencing errors were corrected by UMI-based consensus assembly using MiGEC version 1.2.6. MiXCR version 2.1.1 handled V(D)J alignment, clonotype assembly and CDR3 extraction. To normalise gene usage, clonotype sharing and MAIT/NKT TCR abundance, the top 1000, 10 000 and 20 000 clonotypes in each sample were analysed. Diversity was computed as the inverse Simpson index with the vegan R package after downsampling to 27 000 UMIs. Paired Mann-Whitney U tests on discordant twin pairs were used, with Benjamini-Hochberg multiple-testing correction. TCRdb reprocessed the reads and lists each CDR3 protein sequence as a single entry, with no DNA. The V and J calls and clone size are TCRdb's, not the authors'. The sample's clone listing holds around 380,000 distinct CDR3 sequences. The top ten clones comprise approximately 2.3% of the sample.

The germline V gene specifies SGHAT as CDR1 and FQNNGV as CDR2. There are 14 amino acids in the CDR3, from cysteine to phenylalanine inclusive. The record lacks a DNA sequence. In this chain, TRBV11-2 is recombined with TRBJ2-2. Sequencing input: blood. This sequence was found in a human donor with ulcerative colitis or Crohn's disease, or a healthy co-twin of an affected twin (not recorded which). CDR3 region: CASSPTTNTGELFF.